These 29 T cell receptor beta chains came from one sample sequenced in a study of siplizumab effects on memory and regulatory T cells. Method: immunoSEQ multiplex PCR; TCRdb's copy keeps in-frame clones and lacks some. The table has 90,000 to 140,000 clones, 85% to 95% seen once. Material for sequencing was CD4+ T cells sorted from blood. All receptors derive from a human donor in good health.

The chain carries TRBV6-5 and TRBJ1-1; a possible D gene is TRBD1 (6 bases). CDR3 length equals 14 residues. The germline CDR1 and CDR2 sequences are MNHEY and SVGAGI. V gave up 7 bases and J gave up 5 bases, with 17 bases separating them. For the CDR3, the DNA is TGTGCCAGCAACTCAGCAGGGGCTGATACTGAAGCTTTCTTT. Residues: CASNSAGADTEAFF.

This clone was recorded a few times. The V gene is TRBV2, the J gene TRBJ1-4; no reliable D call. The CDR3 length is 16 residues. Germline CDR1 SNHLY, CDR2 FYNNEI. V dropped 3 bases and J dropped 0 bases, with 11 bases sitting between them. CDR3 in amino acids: CASSERVIATNEKLFF. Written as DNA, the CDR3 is TGTGCCAGCAGTGAGCGGGTAATCGCAACTAATGAAAAACTGTTTTTT.

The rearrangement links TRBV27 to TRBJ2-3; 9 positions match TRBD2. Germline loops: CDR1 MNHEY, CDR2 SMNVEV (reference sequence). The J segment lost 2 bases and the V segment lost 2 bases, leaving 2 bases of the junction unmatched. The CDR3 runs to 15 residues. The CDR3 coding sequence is TGTGCCAGCAGTTTAGCGGGAGGGATCACAGATACGCAGTATTTT. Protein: CASSLAGGITDTQYF.

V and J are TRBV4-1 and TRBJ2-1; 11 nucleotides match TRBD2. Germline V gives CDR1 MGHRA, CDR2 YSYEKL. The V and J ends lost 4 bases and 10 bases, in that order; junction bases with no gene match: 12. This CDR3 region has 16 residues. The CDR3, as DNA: TGCGCCAGCAGCCGCCCGTTAGCGGGAGGGCCCGACGAGCAGTTCTTC. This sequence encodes CASSRPLAGGPDEQFF.

The CDR3 nucleotides are TGTGCCAGCAGGCTTATGACAGGGAGCAATCAGCCCCAGCATTTT. Residues: CASRLMTGSNQPQHF. The chain joins TRBV27 to TRBJ1-5; 7 positions agree with TRBD1. Per germline, CDR1 MNHEY and CDR2 SMNVEV (reference sequence). The CDR3 has 15 amino acids. With 6 bases clipped from V and 1 base from J, the junction kept 6 bases outside the gene matches.

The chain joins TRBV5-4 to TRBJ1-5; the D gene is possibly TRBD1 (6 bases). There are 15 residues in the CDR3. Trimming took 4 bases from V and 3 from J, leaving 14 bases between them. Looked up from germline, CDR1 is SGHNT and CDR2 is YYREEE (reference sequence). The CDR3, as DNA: TGTGCCAGCAGCCCCGACAGGCGTTCCAATCAGCCCCAGCATTTT. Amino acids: CASSPDRRSNQPQHF.

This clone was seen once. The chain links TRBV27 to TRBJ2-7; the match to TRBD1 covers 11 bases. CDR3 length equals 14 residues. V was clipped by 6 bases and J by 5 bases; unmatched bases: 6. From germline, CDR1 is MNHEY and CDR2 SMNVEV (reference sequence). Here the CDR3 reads CASRRTGGFNEQYF. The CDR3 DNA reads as TGTGCCAGCAGGAGGACAGGGGGCTTTAACGAGCAGTACTTC.

The CDR3 spells CASSPWRALDTQYF. The CDR3 DNA reads as TGTGCCAGCAGCCCATGGAGGGCCTTAGATACGCAGTATTTT. This chain connects TRBV5-4 to TRBJ2-3, with D possibly matching TRBD2 (6 bases). Trimming took off 4 bases at V and 5 bases at J, with 14 bases between the two ends. The CDR3 is 14 residues long. CDR1 is SGHNT and CDR2 is YYREEE in the germline V gene (reference sequence).

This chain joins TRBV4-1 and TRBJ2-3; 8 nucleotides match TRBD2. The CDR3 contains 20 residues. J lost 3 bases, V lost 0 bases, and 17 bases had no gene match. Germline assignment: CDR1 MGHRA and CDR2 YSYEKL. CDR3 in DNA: TGCGCCAGCAGCCAAGATCGGGCGGTAGCGGGGCCCCTAAGTACAGATACGCAGTATTTT. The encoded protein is CASSQDRAVAGPLSTDTQYF.

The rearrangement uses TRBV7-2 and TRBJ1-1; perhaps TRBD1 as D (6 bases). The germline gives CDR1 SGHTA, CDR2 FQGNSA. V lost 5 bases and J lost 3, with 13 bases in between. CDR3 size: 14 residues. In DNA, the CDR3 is TGTGCCAGCAGCCCGCGACAGGTTTACACTGAAGCTTTCTTT. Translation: CASSPRQVYTEAFF.

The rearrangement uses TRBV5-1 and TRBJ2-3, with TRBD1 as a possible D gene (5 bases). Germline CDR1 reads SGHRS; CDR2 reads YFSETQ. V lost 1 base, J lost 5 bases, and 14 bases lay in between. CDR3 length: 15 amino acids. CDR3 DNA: TGCGCCAGCAGCTTGTCGACAGTTCAAGGAGATACGCAGTATTTT. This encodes CASSLSTVQGDTQYF. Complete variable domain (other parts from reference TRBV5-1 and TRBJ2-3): KAGVTQTPRYLIKTRGQQVTLSCSPISGHRSVSWYQQTPGQGLQFLFEYFSETQRNKGNFPGRFSGRQFSNSRSEMNVSTLELGDSALYLCASSLSTVQGDTQYFGPGTRLTVL.

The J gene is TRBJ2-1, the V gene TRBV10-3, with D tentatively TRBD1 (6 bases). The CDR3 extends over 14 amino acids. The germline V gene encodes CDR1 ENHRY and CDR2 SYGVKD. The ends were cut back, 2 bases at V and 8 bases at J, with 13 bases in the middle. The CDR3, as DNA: TGTGCCATCAGTGAGGCGGACAGAAACCATGAGCAGTTCTTC. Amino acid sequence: CAISEADRNHEQFF.

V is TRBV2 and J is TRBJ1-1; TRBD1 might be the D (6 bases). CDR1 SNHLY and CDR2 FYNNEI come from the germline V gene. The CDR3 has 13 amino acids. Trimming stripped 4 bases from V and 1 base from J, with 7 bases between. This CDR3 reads CASSVQGNTEAFF. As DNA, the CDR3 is TGTGCCAGCAGTGTACAGGGGAACACTGAAGCTTTCTTT.

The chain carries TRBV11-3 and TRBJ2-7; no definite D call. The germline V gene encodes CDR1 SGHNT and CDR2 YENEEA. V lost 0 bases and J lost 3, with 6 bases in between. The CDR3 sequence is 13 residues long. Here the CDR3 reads CASSLEDGYEQYF. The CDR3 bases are TGTGCCAGCAGCTTAGAAGACGGCTACGAGCAGTACTTC.

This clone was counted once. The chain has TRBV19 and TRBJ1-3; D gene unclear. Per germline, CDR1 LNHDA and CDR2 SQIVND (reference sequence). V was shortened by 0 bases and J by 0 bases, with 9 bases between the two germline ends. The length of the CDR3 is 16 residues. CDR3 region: CASSIDAGSSGNTIYF. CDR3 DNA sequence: TGTGCCAGTAGTATAGATGCTGGTAGCTCTGGAAACACCATATATTTT.

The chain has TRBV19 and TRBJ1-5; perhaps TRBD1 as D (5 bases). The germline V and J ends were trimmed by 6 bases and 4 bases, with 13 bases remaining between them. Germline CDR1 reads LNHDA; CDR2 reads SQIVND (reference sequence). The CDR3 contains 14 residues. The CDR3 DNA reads TGTGCCAGTAGGCTCGGGGGGTTAAATCAGCCCCAGCATTTT. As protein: CASRLGGLNQPQHF.

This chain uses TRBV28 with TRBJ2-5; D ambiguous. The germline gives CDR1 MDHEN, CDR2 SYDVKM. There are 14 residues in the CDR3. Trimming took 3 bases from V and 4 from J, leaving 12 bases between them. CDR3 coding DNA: TGTGCCAGCAGTTTGATAGGGTCGGGAGAGACCCAGTACTTC. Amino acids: CASSLIGSGETQYF.

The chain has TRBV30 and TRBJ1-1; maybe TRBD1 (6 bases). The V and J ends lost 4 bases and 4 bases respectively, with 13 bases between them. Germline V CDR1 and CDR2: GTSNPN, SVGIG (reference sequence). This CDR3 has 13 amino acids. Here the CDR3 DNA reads TGTGCCTGGAATTCAGGGGCTAGCACTGAAGCTTTCTTT. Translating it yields CAWNSGASTEAFF.

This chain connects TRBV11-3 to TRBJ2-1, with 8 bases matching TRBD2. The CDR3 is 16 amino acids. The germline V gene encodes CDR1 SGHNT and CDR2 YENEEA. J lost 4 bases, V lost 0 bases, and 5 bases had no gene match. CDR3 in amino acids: CASSLEASGPYNEQFF. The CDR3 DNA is TGTGCCAGCAGCTTAGAGGCTAGCGGGCCATACAATGAGCAGTTCTTC.

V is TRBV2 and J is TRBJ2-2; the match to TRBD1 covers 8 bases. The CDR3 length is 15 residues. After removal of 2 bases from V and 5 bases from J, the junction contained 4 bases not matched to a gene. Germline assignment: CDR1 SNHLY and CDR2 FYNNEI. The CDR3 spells CASSEPRGRTGELFF. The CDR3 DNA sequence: TGTGCCAGCAGTGAACCCAGGGGGCGAACCGGGGAGCTGTTTTTT. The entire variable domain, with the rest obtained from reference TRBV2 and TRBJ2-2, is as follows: EPEVTQTPSHQVTQMGQEVILRCVPISNHLYFYWYRQILGQKVEFLVSFYNNEISEKSEIFDDQFSVERPDGSNFTLKIRSTKLEDSAMYFCASSEPRGRTGELFFGEGSRLTVL.

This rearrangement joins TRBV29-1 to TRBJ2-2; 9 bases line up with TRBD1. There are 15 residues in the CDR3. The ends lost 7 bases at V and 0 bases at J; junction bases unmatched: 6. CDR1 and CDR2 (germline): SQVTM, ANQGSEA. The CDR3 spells CSARGQGSNTGELFF. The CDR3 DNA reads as TGCAGCGCCCGCGGACAGGGGTCGAACACCGGGGAGCTGTTTTTT.

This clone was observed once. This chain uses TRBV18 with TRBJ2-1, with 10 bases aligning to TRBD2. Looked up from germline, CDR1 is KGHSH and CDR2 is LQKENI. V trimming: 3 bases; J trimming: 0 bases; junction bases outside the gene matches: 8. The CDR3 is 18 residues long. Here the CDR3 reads CASSPTSGRVFSYNEQFF. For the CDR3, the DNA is TGTGCCAGCTCACCCACGAGCGGGAGGGTTTTCTCCTACAATGAGCAGTTCTTC.

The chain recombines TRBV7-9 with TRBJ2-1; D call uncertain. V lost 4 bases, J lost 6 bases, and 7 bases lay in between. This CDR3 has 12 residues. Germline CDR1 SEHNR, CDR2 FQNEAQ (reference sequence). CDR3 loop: CASSSTGNEQFF. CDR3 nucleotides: TGTGCCAGCAGCTCCACGGGCAATGAGCAGTTCTTC.

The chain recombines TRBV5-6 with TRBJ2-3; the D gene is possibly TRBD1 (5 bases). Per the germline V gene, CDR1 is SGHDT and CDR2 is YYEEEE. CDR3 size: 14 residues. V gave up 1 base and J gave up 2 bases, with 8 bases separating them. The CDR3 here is CASSLIGATDTQYF. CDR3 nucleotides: TGTGCCAGCAGCTTGATAGGGGCCACAGATACGCAGTATTTT.

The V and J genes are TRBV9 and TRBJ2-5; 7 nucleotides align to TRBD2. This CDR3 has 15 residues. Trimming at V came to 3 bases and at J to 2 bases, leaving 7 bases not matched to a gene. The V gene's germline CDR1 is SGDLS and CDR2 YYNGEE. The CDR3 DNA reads TGTGCCAGCAGCGGTGGGGGGGACTGGCAAGAGACCCAGTACTTC. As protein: CASSGGGDWQETQYF. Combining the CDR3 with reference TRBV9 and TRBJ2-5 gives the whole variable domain DSGVTQTPKHLITATGQRVTLRCSPRSGDLSVYWYQQSLDQGLQFLIQYYNGEERAKGNILERFSAQQFPDLHSELNLSSLELGDSALYFCASSGGGDWQETQYFGPGTRLLVL.

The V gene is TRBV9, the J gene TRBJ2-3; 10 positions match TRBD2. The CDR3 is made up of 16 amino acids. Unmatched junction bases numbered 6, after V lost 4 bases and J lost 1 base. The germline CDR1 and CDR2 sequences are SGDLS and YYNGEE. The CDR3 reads CASSPWLAGGTDTQYF. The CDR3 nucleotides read TGTGCCAGCAGCCCCTGGCTAGCGGGGGGCACAGATACGCAGTATTTT.

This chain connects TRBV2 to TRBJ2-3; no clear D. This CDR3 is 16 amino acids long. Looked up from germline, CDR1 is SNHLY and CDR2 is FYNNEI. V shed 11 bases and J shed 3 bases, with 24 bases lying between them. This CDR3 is CAQPPVAGKGTDTQYF. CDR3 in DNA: TGTGCCCAACCTCCAGTGGCAGGAAAAGGGACAGATACGCAGTATTTT.

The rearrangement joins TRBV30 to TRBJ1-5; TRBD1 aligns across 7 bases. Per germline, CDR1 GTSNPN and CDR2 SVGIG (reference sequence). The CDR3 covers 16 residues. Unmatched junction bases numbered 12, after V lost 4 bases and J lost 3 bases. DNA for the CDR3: TGTGCCTGGACCCAAGGGGGCCGAGGGGACAATCAGCCCCAGCATTTT. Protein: CAWTQGGRGDNQPQHF.

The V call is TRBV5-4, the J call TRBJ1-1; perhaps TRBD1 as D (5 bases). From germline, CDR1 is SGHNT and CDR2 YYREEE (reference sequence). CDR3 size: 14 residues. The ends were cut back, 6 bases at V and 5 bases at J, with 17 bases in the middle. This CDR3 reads CASTASGPRTEAFF. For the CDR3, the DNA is TGTGCCAGCACCGCATCAGGGCCGAGGACTGAAGCTTTCTTT. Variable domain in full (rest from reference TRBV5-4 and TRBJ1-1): ETGVTQSPTHLIKTRGQQVTLRCSSQSGHNTVSWYQQALGQGPQFIFQYYREEENGRGNFPPRFSGLQFPNYSSELNVNALELDDSALYLCASTASGPRTEAFFGQGTRLTVV.